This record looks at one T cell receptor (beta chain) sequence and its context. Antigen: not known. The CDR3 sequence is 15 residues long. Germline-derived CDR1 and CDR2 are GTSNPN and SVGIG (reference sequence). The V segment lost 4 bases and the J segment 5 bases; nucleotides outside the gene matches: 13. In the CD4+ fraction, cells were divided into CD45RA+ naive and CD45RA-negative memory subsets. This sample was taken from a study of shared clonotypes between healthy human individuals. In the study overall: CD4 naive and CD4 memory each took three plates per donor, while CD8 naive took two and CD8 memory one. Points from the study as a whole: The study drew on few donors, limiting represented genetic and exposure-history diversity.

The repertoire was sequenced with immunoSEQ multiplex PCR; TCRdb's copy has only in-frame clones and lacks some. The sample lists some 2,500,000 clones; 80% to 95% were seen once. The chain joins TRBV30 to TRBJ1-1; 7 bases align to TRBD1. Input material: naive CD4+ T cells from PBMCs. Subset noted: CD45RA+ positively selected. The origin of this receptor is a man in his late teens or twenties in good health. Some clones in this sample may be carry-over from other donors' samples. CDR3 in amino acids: CAWIGDSRWRTEAFF. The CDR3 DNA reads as TGTGCCTGGATAGGGGACAGTCGCTGGAGGACTGAAGCTTTCTTT. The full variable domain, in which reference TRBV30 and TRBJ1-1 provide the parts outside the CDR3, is SQTIHQWPATLVQPVGSPLSLECTVEGTSNPNLYWYRQAAGRGLQLLFYSVGIGQISSEVPQNLSASRPQDRQFILSSKKLLLSDSGFYLCAWIGDSRWRTEAFFGQGTRLTVV.